These 15 T cell receptor beta chains share one sample of origin, sequenced in a study of OX40 agonist ivuxolimab in advanced cancers. The data were produced by immunoSEQ multiplex PCR, yet TCRdb's version contains in-frame clones alone and is incomplete. The data show about 73,000 clones, about 92% seen once. This specimen was CD4+ or CD8+ T cells sorted from blood, taken in a trial of the OX40 agonist ivuxolimab. Receptors originate from an adult with an advanced solid tumor such as melanoma, head and neck, liver or kidney cancer.

The chain couples TRBV7-6 to TRBJ2-7, with D hard to call. CDR3 size: 13 residues. V was clipped by 1 base and J by 5 bases, with 9 bases between them. The germline V gene encodes CDR1 SGHVS and CDR2 FNYEAQ. CDR3 coding DNA: TGTGCCAGCAGCTTAGACTTAGAGGACGAGCAGTACTTC. Translating gives CASSLDLEDEQYF.

V and J are TRBV4-1 and TRBJ2-2, with TRBD2 identical over 8 bases. Germline lookup yields CDR1 MGHRA and CDR2 YSYEKL. The junction had 6 bases not matched to a gene; V was cut back by 5 bases and J by 1 base. This CDR3 comprises 16 residues. DNA of the CDR3: TGCGCCAGCAGCAGTATAGCGGGGCTGAACACCGGGGAGCTGTTTTTT. Translated: CASSSIAGLNTGELFF.

Worth noting for this clone: The same CDR3 is also encoded by other DNA sequences in this sample. The chain uses TRBV10-3 and TRBJ2-7; the D gene is possibly TRBD2 (5 bases). The CDR3 runs to 15 residues. Germline CDR1 reads ENHRY; CDR2 reads SYGVKD. Trimming took off 0 bases at V and 1 base at J, with 10 bases between the two ends. The CDR3: CAISESLAGSYEQYF. The CDR3 DNA follows: TGTGCCATCAGTGAGTCTCTAGCTGGGTCCTACGAGCAGTACTTC.

The J gene is TRBJ1-4, the V gene TRBV5-1; D possibly corresponds to TRBD1 (5 bases). There are 13 residues in the CDR3. The V gene lost 7 bases and the J gene lost 8 bases, with 15 bases spanning the gap. CDR1 is SGHRS and CDR2 is YFSETQ in the germline V gene. The CDR3 DNA follows: TGCGCCAGCGGCAGGGCGATAAACGAAAAACTGTTTTTT. Its protein product is CASGRAINEKLFF.

The chain links TRBV5-1 to TRBJ1-3; D gene uncertain. Trimming stripped 0 bases from V and 4 bases from J, with 11 bases between. Germline values: CDR1 SGHRS, CDR2 YFSETQ. The CDR3 is made up of 15 amino acids. The CDR3 sequence is CASSLDSRQGNTIYF. DNA of the CDR3: TGCGCCAGCAGCTTGGACAGCCGGCAGGGAAACACCATATATTTT.

The rearrangement joins TRBV4-2 to TRBJ1-5; TRBD1 matches at 7 bases. The germline gives CDR1 LGHNA, CDR2 YNFKEQ. V shed 0 bases, J shed 4 bases, and the junction held 12 bases outside the gene matches. The CDR3 contains 18 residues. The CDR3 nucleotides are TGTGCCAGCAGCCAAGAAGGAACGGCAGGGGGTCTTAATCAGCCCCAGCATTTT. Residues: CASSQEGTAGGLNQPQHF.

The chain couples TRBV7-2 to TRBJ2-1; D may be TRBD1 (5 bases). Germline CDR1 is SGHTA and CDR2 is FQGNSA. The CDR3 sequence is 13 residues long. V was clipped by 4 bases and J by 5 bases, with 9 bases between them. The CDR3 spells CASSYPRDNEQFF. The CDR3 DNA is TGTGCCAGCAGCTACCCCAGGGACAATGAGCAGTTCTTC.

This clone has just a few counts. The chain joins TRBV9 to TRBJ1-1; a weak D match, TRBD1 (5 bases). Germline CDR1 and CDR2: SGDLS and YYNGEE. V was cut by 0 bases and J by 5 bases, with 8 bases left in between. The CDR3 runs 13 residues. As DNA, the CDR3 is TGTGCCAGCAGCGTAGGCGGGACGACTGAAGCTTTCTTT. Translation: CASSVGGTTEAFF.

This chain uses TRBV5-1 with TRBJ2-7, with D maybe TRBD2 (6 bases). The CDR3 is made up of 14 amino acids. Germline V gives CDR1 SGHRS, CDR2 YFSETQ. Trimming took 4 bases from V and 6 from J, leaving 17 bases between them. CDR3 amino acids: CASSLDGSTIEQYF. The CDR3 coding sequence is TGCGCCAGCAGCCTCGACGGGAGCACCATCGAGCAGTACTTC.

This chain joins TRBV6-5 and TRBJ1-2, with D tentatively TRBD1 (6 bases). This CDR3 comprises 14 residues. CDR1 is MNHEY and CDR2 is SVGAGI in the germline V gene. Trimming stripped 5 bases from V and 1 base from J, with 11 bases between. The CDR3 DNA reads as TGTGCCAGCAGTAAACCGGACAGTAACTATGGCTACACCTTC. It codes for CASSKPDSNYGYTF.

The chain recombines TRBV14 with TRBJ2-7; D may be TRBD1 or TRBD2 (6 bases each). The CDR3 runs to 16 residues. V shed 2 bases and J shed 9 bases, with 23 bases lying between them. CDR1 and CDR2 (germline): SGHDN, FVKESK. The CDR3 region has the DNA TGTGCCAGCAGCCAATGGAAAAACCCGGGGGCCGGTGGGCAGTACTTC. Translating gives CASSQWKNPGAGGQYF. The whole variable domain, remainder taken from reference TRBV14 and TRBJ2-7, is EAGVTQFPSHSVIEKGQTVTLRCDPISGHDNLYWYRRVMGKEIKFLLHFVKESKQDESGMPNNRFLAERTGGTYSTLKVQPAELEDSGVYFCASSQWKNPGAGGQYFGPGTRLTVT.

The rearrangement joins TRBV25-1 to TRBJ2-7, with 10 bases identical to TRBD2. CDR1 is MGHDK, CDR2 SYGVNS, per germline. The ends lost 5 bases at V and 5 bases at J; junction bases unmatched: 9. This CDR3 contains 15 residues. CDR3 bases: TGTGCCAGCAGTCCTTGGAGCGGGGGGGCCGACGAGCAGTACTTC. Its protein product is CASSPWSGGADEQYF.

V and J are TRBV7-6 and TRBJ2-5, with D maybe TRBD2 (5 bases). Trimming took off 2 bases at V and 5 bases at J, with 15 bases between the two ends. The length of the CDR3 is 15 residues. Germline V lookup: CDR1 SGHVS, CDR2 FNYEAQ. CDR3 in amino acids: CASSLYDSGWETQYF. For the CDR3, the DNA is TGTGCCAGCAGCTTATACGACTCGGGGTGGGAGACCCAGTACTTC. The variable domain in full, completed from reference TRBV7-6 and TRBJ2-5, reads GAGVSQSPRYKVTKRGQDVALRCDPISGHVSLYWYRQALGQGPEFLTYFNYEAQQDKSGLPNDRFSAERPEGSISTLTIQRTEQRDSAMYRCASSLYDSGWETQYFGPGTRLLVL.

This clone was seen more than once but under ten times. J is TRBJ2-7 and V is TRBV4-1, with 8 bases that match TRBD2. V lost 2 bases, J lost 2 bases, and 2 bases stayed unmatched. Germline values: CDR1 MGHRA, CDR2 YSYEKL. The CDR3 runs 14 residues. The CDR3 DNA is TGCGCCAGCAGCCAACTAGCGGGTACCTACGAGCAGTACTTC. Amino acid sequence: CASSQLAGTYEQYF.

V gene TRBV30 combines with J gene TRBJ2-7; D possibly uses TRBD1 or TRBD2 (5 bases each). This CDR3 comprises 13 residues. Deletions cut 2 bases from V and 4 bases from J, with 12 bases between. Per germline, CDR1 GTSNPN and CDR2 SVGIG (reference sequence). This CDR3 is CAWSLGTGYEQYF. Here the CDR3 DNA reads TGTGCCTGGAGTCTAGGGACGGGGTACGAGCAGTACTTC.